The next 14 T cell receptor beta chains were all read from a single sample in a study of blood T cell repertoires in COVID-19. The repertoire was sequenced with immunoSEQ multiplex PCR; TCRdb's copy has only in-frame clones and lacks some. The data contain around 250,000 clones, about four fifths of them singletons. Sequenced material: peripheral blood. These receptors were collected from a middle-aged woman who had recovered from COVID-19.

The V and J genes are TRBV27 and TRBJ2-7, with TRBD2 as a possible D gene (6 bases). The germline V gene has CDR1 MNHEY and CDR2 SMNVEV (reference sequence). The V end was cut by 8 bases, the J end by 6 bases, with 23 bases between. The CDR3 covers 15 residues. The CDR3 DNA reads as TGTGCCAGCGGGCGCGGGACCCTTTTATCGGTCGAGCAGTACTTC. Translated, it gives CASGRGTLLSVEQYF.

The rearrangement links TRBV6-5 to TRBJ1-2, with TRBD1 identical over 9 bases. The germline CDR1 and CDR2 sequences are MNHEY and SVGAGI. The CDR3 is made up of 15 amino acids. Germline trimming cut 6 bases from V and 8 bases from J; bases unmatched to any gene: 13. The CDR3, as DNA: TGTGCCAGCAGACCCCCTACAGGGGGCCGCGAGGGCTACACCTTC. It specifies CASRPPTGGREGYTF.

V gene TRBV28 combines with J gene TRBJ1-6, with D perhaps TRBD1 (6 bases). The CDR3 sequence is 14 residues long. Germline V CDR1 and CDR2: MDHEN, SYDVKM. V gave up 10 bases and J gave up 0 bases, with 10 bases separating them. This CDR3 reads CATKQGSYNSPLHF. CDR3 sequence (DNA): TGTGCCACCAAACAGGGCTCCTATAATTCACCCCTCCACTTT.

This chain joins TRBV27 and TRBJ1-2; TRBD1 aligns across 7 bases. This CDR3 region has 13 residues. J was trimmed by 7 bases and V by 5 bases; bases with no gene match: 7. Germline CDR1 reads MNHEY; CDR2 reads SMNVEV (reference sequence). The CDR3 here is CASSPGGNSGYTF. The CDR3 nucleotides are TGTGCCAGCAGTCCAGGGGGGAATAGTGGCTACACCTTC.

In this sample, this clone turned up a few times. Other DNA sequences in this sample translate to the same CDR3. The J gene is TRBJ2-7, the V gene TRBV5-1; 7 nucleotides align to TRBD1. CDR1 and CDR2 from the germline V gene are SGHRS and YFSETQ. The CDR3 covers 12 residues. The ends lost 5 bases at V and 2 bases at J; junction bases unmatched: 1. This CDR3 reads CASRQGAYEQYF. For the CDR3, the DNA is TGCGCCAGCAGGCAGGGGGCCTACGAGCAGTACTTC.

The chain employs TRBV6-1 and TRBJ1-6; unclear D gene. The CDR3 spans 14 residues. V lost 0 bases and J 12 bases, leaving 12 bases between the germline ends. Per germline, CDR1 MNHNS and CDR2 SASEGT. In nucleotides, the CDR3 is TGTGCCAGCAGTGAAGCGATGCTAGGAGGACCCCTCCACTTT. Its translation is CASSEAMLGGPLHF.

The chain joins TRBV2 to TRBJ2-1; 15 bases agree with TRBD2. V trimming: 8 bases; J trimming: 7 bases; junction bases outside the gene matches: 3. The CDR3 totals 14 residues. Germline lookup yields CDR1 SNHLY and CDR2 FYNNEI. CDR3 nucleotides: TGTGCCAGCCCCGGGACTAGCGGGGGGAATGAGCAGTTCTTC. It translates to CASPGTSGGNEQFF.

The J gene is TRBJ2-1, the V gene TRBV6-5; 7 bases align to TRBD2. The CDR3 sequence is 14 residues long. Unmatched junction bases numbered 6, after V lost 10 bases and J lost 0 bases. Germline CDR1 MNHEY, CDR2 SVGAGI. For the CDR3, the DNA is TGTGCCACCCTCTGGGAGGGCTCCTACAATGAGCAGTTCTTC. Its protein is CATLWEGSYNEQFF.

This chain uses TRBV14 with TRBJ1-6; a possible D gene is TRBD1 (5 bases). This CDR3 has 16 amino acids. Between the trimmed V and J ends, which lost 3 bases and 7 bases, there was a span of 16 bases. Germline loops: CDR1 SGHDN, CDR2 FVKESK. DNA for the CDR3: TGTGCCAGCAGCCATCACAGTGGGGGAGGGAATTCACCCCTCCACTTT. This encodes CASSHHSGGGNSPLHF.

The rearrangement joins TRBV6-5 to TRBJ2-6, with no clear D. Germline loops: CDR1 MNHEY, CDR2 SVGAGI. The CDR3 contains 15 residues. The V and J ends lost 0 bases and 1 base respectively, with 4 bases between them. The CDR3 nucleotides read TGTGCCAGCAGTTACTCCGTGTCTGGGGCCAACGTCCTGACTTTC. This gives the protein CASSYSVSGANVLTF.

J is TRBJ2-7 and V is TRBV27; 9 positions agree with TRBD2. The CDR3 runs to 14 residues. The germline V gene encodes CDR1 MNHEY and CDR2 SMNVEV (reference sequence). V lost 8 bases, J lost 1 base, and 6 bases stayed unmatched. CDR3: CASSQRGASYEQYF. As DNA, the CDR3 is TGTGCCAGCTCGCAGCGGGGGGCGTCCTACGAGCAGTACTTC.

The V and J genes are TRBV28 and TRBJ1-5, with TRBD1 as a possible D gene (6 bases). Germline V lookup: CDR1 MDHEN, CDR2 SYDVKM. This CDR3 region has 15 residues. V was shortened by 5 bases and J by 0 bases, with 11 bases between the two germline ends. The CDR3 spells CASSKGGNSNQPQHF. CDR3 coding DNA: TGTGCCAGCAGTAAAGGGGGAAATAGCAATCAGCCCCAGCATTTT.

Worth noting for this clone: In the same sample, other DNA sequences code for this CDR3. The V gene is TRBV2, the J gene TRBJ1-3, with D hard to call. This CDR3 spans 12 amino acids. V shed 3 bases and J shed 4 bases, with 4 bases lying between them. Germline V gene data show CDR1 as SNHLY and CDR2 as FYNNEI. The CDR3: CASSEAGNTIYF. In nucleotides, the CDR3 is TGTGCCAGCAGTGAGGCCGGAAACACCATATATTTT. Full variable domain (remainder filled in from reference TRBV2 and TRBJ1-3): EPEVTQTPSHQVTQMGQEVILRCVPISNHLYFYWYRQILGQKVEFLVSFYNNEISEKSEIFDDQFSVERPDGSNFTLKIRSTKLEDSAMYFCASSEAGNTIYFGEGSWLTVV.

V usage is TRBV6-5 and J usage is TRBJ1-2; 8 bases fit TRBD1. Germline V gene sequence: CDR1 MNHEY, CDR2 SVGAGI. The CDR3 is made up of 15 amino acids. The junction had 9 bases not matched to a gene; V was cut back by 5 bases and J by 4 bases. CDR3 bases: TGTGCCAGCAGTCGGGGACAGGTCCTCGGCTATGGCTACACCTTC. It codes for CASSRGQVLGYGYTF.